The sequence of this T cell receptor beta chain was determined in a study of cytomegalovirus exposure and HLA in healthy donors. Notes on this clone: The antigen is not known.

CDR1 is SGHNT and CDR2 is YENEEA in the germline V gene. The V end lost 4 bases, the J end lost 4 bases, and 8 bases lay between the germline ends. The CDR3 contains 13 residues. General study findings and limits: Relative to the approximately 670-donor mean, N-insertions were reportedly fewer in an Asian-associated ancestry cluster in a later analysis. CMV antigen specificity of three CMV-associated chains was confirmed in vitro.

It was with 60 Vbeta and 13 Jbeta primers that the PCR ran. Clones were sequenced by immunoSEQ multiplex PCR, and TCRdb holds only the in-frame ones, with some missing. The sample contains 150,000 to 250,000 clones, over 65% of which appear only once. This TCR derives from a boy younger than 10 in good health and CMV-seronegative. Sequenced sample: PBMCs. The chain employs TRBV11-3 and TRBJ2-1; no firm D call. CDR3 sequence: CASSSGPYNEQFF. In DNA form, the CDR3 reads TGTGCCAGCAGCTCTGGGCCTTACAATGAGCAGTTCTTC.